Included here is one T cell receptor beta chain sequence, with context. What it binds is not known. This entry comes from a study of pediatric ulcerative colitis. General study results and limits: Blood-derived T cells may be present in rectal pinch biopsies.

The survey-level immunoSEQ assay was used. The repertoire was sequenced with immunoSEQ multiplex PCR; TCRdb's copy has only in-frame clones and lacks some. The table includes 23,000 or so clones, roughly two thirds detected once. The rectum was sampled with one to two pinch biopsies at colonoscopy. This receptor was taken from a boy younger than 18 with severe ulcerative colitis. The sample comprised gut tissue.

CDR3 sequence (DNA): TGTGCCAGCAGCGGGCGGGGCTACACCTTC. Its translation is CASSGRGYTF. This rearrangement joins TRBV9 to TRBJ1-2, with unresolved D. Germline lookup yields CDR1 SGDLS and CDR2 YYNGEE. Trimming took 3 bases from V and 8 from J, leaving 5 bases between them. This CDR3 has 10 residues.